These T cell receptor beta chains were read from a single sample in a study of T-cell memory formation after mild COVID-19. MiXCR was run by TCRdb on the 5' RACE reads, yielding one entry per CDR3 protein. Altogether about 190,000 distinct CDR3 sequences are present, 15% to 20% being singletons, with the ten largest covering 2% to 2.5%. The sample taken for sequencing was PBMCs or a T cell subset sorted from them (not recorded which). Source of these receptors: an adult woman who had mild COVID-19 (a few samples of this study predate the infection). Cell type and time point are not known. CDR3s include the opening cysteine and the closing phenylalanine or tryptophan. D genes are given only for firm matches. Not every row has a clone size; where given, it reads once, few, many or a size class.

. | . | TRBJ2-7 | TRBV7-2 | TGTGCCAGCAGCTTAGCCCAGGGTGGCTTCGAGCAGTACTTC | CASSLAQGGFEQYF
. | . | TRBJ2-3 | TRBV6-1 | TGTGCCAGCACTTTGGACCTAACTAGAGATACGCAGTATTTT | CASTLDLTRDTQYF
. | . | TRBJ2-2 | TRBV5-4 | TGTGCCAGCACCCGAGGTTCCCGAAGGGGCGGGGAGCTGTTTTTT | CASTRGSRRGGELFF
. | . | TRBJ2-3 | TRBV5-1 | TGCGCCAGCAGCTTAGGGCTAGCTCCAGATACGCAGTATTTT | CASSLGLAPDTQYF
. | TRBD1 | TRBJ1-1 | TRBV6-5 | TGTGCCAGCAGTTACTCGCCCGGGACAGGGGGCCGGGAGGCTTTCTTT | CASSYSPGTGGREAFF
few | . | TRBJ2-3 | TRBV11-3 | TGTGCCAGCAGCTTCCAGGGCCCAGATACGCAGTATTTT | CASSFQGPDTQYF
. | TRBD1 | TRBJ2-2 | TRBV20-1 | TGCAGTGCATCTACAGGGGCGGGCACCGGGGAGCTGTTTTTT | CSASTGAGTGELFF
few | TRBD2 | TRBJ2-1 | TRBV11-1 | TGTGCCAGCAGCATACTAGCGGAGGGGGACAATGAGCAGTTCTTC | CASSILAEGDNEQFF
. | . | TRBJ1-2 | TRBV18 | TGTGCCAGCTCACCTCCTGCCCCCGGGCCCTATGGCTACACCTTC | CASSPPAPGPYGYTF
. | . | TRBJ2-1 | TRBV6-5 | TGTGCCAGCAGCCCAAGGCTAGGCTCCTACAATGAGCAGTTCTTC | CASSPRLGSYNEQFF
few | . | TRBJ2-1 | TRBV7-2 | TGTGCCAGCAGCTTAAGGGGCCTCACCAGGGCCAATGAGCAGTTCTTC | CASSLRGLTRANEQFF
few | . | TRBJ1-5 | TRBV7-8 | TGTGCCAGCAGCTTGGGAAGGACGGGGAGCAATCAGCCCCAGCATTTT | CASSLGRTGSNQPQHF
few | . | TRBJ2-5 | TRBV10-3 | TGTGCCATCAGTAAGGACAGCCAAGAGACCCAGTACTTC | CAISKDSQETQYF
. | TRBD2 | TRBJ2-1 | TRBV7-2 | TGTGCCAGCAGCCGACGCGGGGGGGTATACAATGAGCAGTTCTTC | CASSRRGGVYNEQFF
. | TRBD1 | TRBJ1-4 | TRBV5-1 | TGCGCCAGCAGCGCGGGACAGGGTCTTGAAAAACTGTTTTTT | CASSAGQGLEKLFF
many | . | TRBJ2-3 | TRBV7-2 | TGTGCCAGCAGCCCCTATTCGGATACGCAGTATTTT | CASSPYSDTQYF
few | TRBD2 | TRBJ2-1 | TRBV2 | TGTGCCAGCAGTCCTAGTTTCCTAGCGGCCGCGAACAATGAGCAGTTCTTC | CASSPSFLAAANNEQFF
few | . | TRBJ1-1 | TRBV18 | TGTGCCAGCTCACGTACAGGGATCGACACTGAAGCTTTCTTT | CASSRTGIDTEAFF
. | . | TRBJ1-6 | TRBV9 | TGTGCCAGCAGCGCCCGACAAGACTCACCCCTCCACTTT | CASSARQDSPLHF
few | TRBD1 | TRBJ1-1 | TRBV6-6 | TGTGCCAGCAGTTCCATCGGGACAGGGGAGGCGAAGGCTTTCTTT | CASSSIGTGEAKAFF
. | . | TRBJ1-4 | TRBV5-1 | TGCGCCAGCAGCCCCGCGCCCCCTAATGAAAAACTGTTTTTT | CASSPAPPNEKLFF
. | . | TRBJ2-3 | TRBV5-1 | TGCGCCAGCAGCTTGGAGCAGGGCACCACAGATACGCAGTATTTT | CASSLEQGTTDTQYF
many | TRBD2 | TRBJ2-3 | TRBV12-3/TRBV12-4 | TGTGCCAGCAGCCCACCGTTGGAGCGGGGGGGTGATACGCAGTATTTT | CASSPPLERGGDTQYF
. | TRBD1 | TRBJ1-1 | TRBV7-3 | TGTGCCAGCAGCTTAGGGGACAGGCAGTTTACTGAAGCTTTCTTT | CASSLGDRQFTEAFF
. | . | TRBJ2-7 | TRBV6-5 | TGTGCCAGCAGTTATAGTCTCAGGGTGGGGACCAACTACGAGCAGTACTTC | CASSYSLRVGTNYEQYF
few | . | TRBJ1-2 | TRBV29-1 | TGCAGCGTTGAACGCACGGGAAGCTACACCTTC | CSVERTGSYTF
few | . | TRBJ1-1 | TRBV7-9 | TGTGCCAGCACCAAAAGGGGGGCGGTGGGTACTGAAGCTTTCTTT | CASTKRGAVGTEAFF
. | TRBD2 | TRBJ2-5 | TRBV20-1 | TGCAGTGCACCGCTAGCGGGGGCCAGGGAGACCCAGTACTTC | CSAPLAGARETQYF